The clone carrying this T cell receptor beta chain was seen more than once but under ten times. Antigen unknown. The source of the sample is a study of T cells after yellow fever vaccination. Background on the study: Low-cell-number fractions were prepared with SMART-Seq v4 Ultra Low Input. General study results and limits: A weaker secondary response peaked on day 5, the primary on day 15. Just a small share of clonotypes turned up in the CD4 compartment as well as the CD8 compartment.

Via MiXCR, TCRdb re-called the 5' RACE reads, giving one row per CDR3 protein. Altogether some 600,000 distinct CDR3 sequences are present, approximately 16% being singletons, with the ten largest covering roughly 17%. The CDR3 covers 16 residues. Germline V gives CDR1 SGDLS, CDR2 YYNGEE. V was shortened by 0 bases and J by 2 bases, with 13 bases between the two germline ends. This TCR was recovered from a man aged 18 to 29 who received the YFV17D yellow fever vaccine. The starting material was PBMCs, obtained more than 4 days after the first yellow fever vaccination. The chain links TRBV9 to TRBJ2-3, with D possibly matching TRBD2 (5 bases). The CDR3 coding sequence is TGTGCCAGCAGCGTAGATCGTCACGGGAACACAGATACGCAGTATTTT. This sequence encodes CASSVDRHGNTDTQYF.